A single sample is the source of the 13 T cell receptor beta chains below, sequenced in a study of PD-1 blockade in classical Hodgkin lymphoma. In every patient, relapse followed autologous stem cell transplantation, while exposure to brentuximab vedotin differed. Using immunoSEQ multiplex PCR, the repertoire was profiled, and TCRdb retains in-frame clones only, with some absent. The sample carries 50,000 or so clones, roughly 66% recorded once. This specimen was peripheral blood mononuclear cells (PBMCs), taken before the second cycle of nivolumab. These receptors all come from a human donor with classical Hodgkin lymphoma.

V is TRBV27 and J is TRBJ1-4, with TRBD1 identical over 7 bases. Germline lookup yields CDR1 MNHEY and CDR2 SMNVEV (reference sequence). Losses at the gene ends were 6 bases for V and 11 bases for J; bases not matched to a gene: 15. CDR3 length: 15 amino acids. CDR3 amino acids: CASSALQGLREKLFF. Here the CDR3 DNA reads TGTGCCAGCAGCGCCTTACAGGGGCTCCGGGAGAAACTGTTTTTT.

The chain is built from TRBV28 and TRBJ1-5; a possible D gene is TRBD1 (5 bases). The CDR3 contains 14 residues. Trimming stripped 4 bases from V and 5 bases from J, with 12 bases between. Germline CDR1 is MDHEN and CDR2 is SYDVKM. The CDR3 spells CASSYGAGHQPQHF. Written as DNA, the CDR3 is TGTGCCAGCAGTTACGGGGCAGGGCATCAGCCCCAGCATTTT.

The chain carries TRBV19 and TRBJ2-2; D is unclear. Germline V gives CDR1 LNHDA, CDR2 SQIVND (reference sequence). The ends were cut back, 4 bases at V and 6 bases at J, with 9 bases in the middle. The CDR3 has 13 amino acids. The CDR3 protein is CASSTPVPGELFF. CDR3 DNA sequence: TGTGCCAGTAGTACCCCCGTCCCCGGGGAGCTGTTTTTT.

The chain has TRBV7-8 and TRBJ2-5; 8 bases map to TRBD2. The end of the DNA is better explained by TRBJ2-7, so the J call may be wrong. The germline V gene encodes CDR1 SGHVS and CDR2 FQNEAQ. CDR3 length: 15 residues. The CDR3 DNA follows: TGTGCCAGCAGCCCGGGGGGGTCCGGCTCCTACGAGCAGTACTTC. It yields the protein CASSPGGSGSYEQYF.

This chain uses TRBV19 with TRBJ2-1, with TRBD2 matching over 7 bases. Germline values: CDR1 LNHDA, CDR2 SQIVND (reference sequence). CDR3 length equals 18 residues. V lost 4 bases to trimming and J lost 6 bases; unmatched junction nucleotides: 18. The CDR3 nucleotides read TGTGCCAGTAGTACCCGACTAGCAGGTTACTGGGTTACCAATGAGCAGTTCTTC. Its protein is CASSTRLAGYWVTNEQFF.

This clone appeared once. J is TRBJ1-2 and V is TRBV7-9, with D unclear. V lost 1 base to trimming and J lost 4 bases, with 4 bases between them. The CDR3 loop spans 12 amino acids. The germline gives CDR1 SEHNR, CDR2 FQNEAQ (reference sequence). CDR3 protein: CASSLVAYGYTF. CDR3 in DNA: TGTGCCAGCAGCTTAGTGGCCTATGGCTACACCTTC.

This chain links TRBV19 with TRBJ1-1, with a weak D call TRBD1 (6 bases). This CDR3 has 14 residues. The germline gives CDR1 LNHDA, CDR2 SQIVND (reference sequence). Trimming removed 9 bases from V and 3 bases from J, with 17 bases in between. Here the CDR3 DNA reads TGTGCCAGCCTCCCGTTCAGGGGATACACTGAAGCTTTCTTT. Encoded protein: CASLPFRGYTEAFF.

The CDR3 sequence: CASSPDGGNQPQHF. Here the CDR3 DNA reads TGTGCCAGCAGTCCGGACGGAGGCAATCAGCCCCAGCATTTT. The V gene is TRBV6-6, the J gene TRBJ1-5; D is unresolved. Trimming left V 5 bases short and J 2 bases short, with 10 bases between. Germline V gives CDR1 MNHNY, CDR2 SVGAGI (reference sequence). The CDR3 contains 14 residues.

V gene TRBV14 combines with J gene TRBJ2-5; 10 positions agree with TRBD1. Judging by the DNA end, TRBJ2-7 fits better; the J call may be wrong. There are 15 residues in the CDR3. From germline, CDR1 is SGHDN and CDR2 FVKESK. This CDR3 reads CASSLGQGDTYEQYF. The CDR3 bases are TGTGCCAGCAGCCTAGGACAGGGGGACACCTACGAGCAGTACTTC.

The V call is TRBV7-2, the J call TRBJ1-2, with 8 bases lining up with TRBD1. Losses at the gene ends were 4 bases for V and 4 bases for J; bases not matched to a gene: 8. CDR1 is SGHTA, CDR2 FQGNSA, per germline. The length of the CDR3 is 15 residues. The CDR3 is CASSSRVDRGYGYTF. CDR3 bases: TGTGCCAGCAGCTCCCGAGTAGACAGGGGCTATGGCTACACCTTC.

J is TRBJ2-3 and V is TRBV30; D is possibly TRBD2 (6 bases). This CDR3 is 15 amino acids long. The ends were cut back, 3 bases at V and 2 bases at J, with 15 bases in the middle. Per the germline V gene, CDR1 is GTSNPN and CDR2 is SVGIG (reference sequence). CDR3 in DNA: TGTGCCTGGAGGAGCCTCGGAGGGGCCACAGATACGCAGTATTTT. Its protein is CAWRSLGGATDTQYF.

The V call is TRBV6-1, the J call TRBJ2-1; no clear D. The V end lost 8 bases, the J end lost 8 bases, and 13 bases lay between the germline ends. Germline assignment: CDR1 MNHNS and CDR2 SASEGT. The CDR3 consists of 12 residues. CDR3 sequence reads: CASGNRVDEQFF. CDR3 coding DNA: TGTGCCAGCGGTAACCGCGTCGATGAGCAGTTCTTC.

CDR3 protein: CASSIRDLGTEAFF. The CDR3, as DNA: TGCGCCAGCAGCATCCGGGACTTGGGCACTGAAGCTTTCTTT. The J gene is TRBJ1-1, the V gene TRBV5-1; possible D gene TRBD1, 5 bases. Between the trimmed V and J ends, which lost 4 bases and 4 bases, there was a span of 14 bases. This CDR3 is 14 amino acids long. Per the germline V gene, CDR1 is SGHRS and CDR2 is YFSETQ.